Presented here are 22 T cell receptor beta chains from one specimen sequenced in a study of blood T cell repertoires in COVID-19. The protocol was immunoSEQ multiplex PCR, while the TCRdb copy is restricted to in-frame clones and leaves out a portion. This table holds about 270,000 clones, around nine tenths found once. Source material: peripheral blood. The receptors were gathered from a man in his forties who had recovered from COVID-19.

The chain joins TRBV18 to TRBJ2-7; 9 nucleotides line up with TRBD1. CDR3 size: 14 residues. Germline values: CDR1 KGHSH, CDR2 LQKENI. With 3 bases clipped from V and 5 bases from J, the junction kept 5 bases outside the gene matches. The CDR3 DNA reads as TGTGCCAGCTCACCGGGGACAGGGAGGGACGAGCAGTACTTC. Protein product: CASSPGTGRDEQYF. The entire variable domain, with the rest obtained from reference TRBV18 and TRBJ2-7, is as follows: NAGVMQNPRHLVRRRGQEARLRCSPMKGHSHVYWYRQLPEEGLKFMVYLQKENIIDESGMPKERFSAEFPKEGPSILRIQQVVRGDSAAYFCASSPGTGRDEQYFGPGTRLTVT.

This rearrangement joins TRBV7-2 to TRBJ2-1, with D possibly TRBD1 on 6 matching bases. Germline values: CDR1 SGHTA, CDR2 FQGNSA. V gave up 3 bases and J gave up 3 bases, with 18 bases separating them. This CDR3 is 17 amino acids long. The CDR3 nucleotides read TGTGCCAGCAGCTTGCGGGCAGAGGGGGTCCTCTACAATGAGCAGTTCTTC. Translation gives CASSLRAEGVLYNEQFF.

This chain connects TRBV2 to TRBJ2-3; 8 bases match TRBD2. This CDR3 is built from 15 residues. The V and J ends lost 6 bases and 1 base, in that order; junction bases with no gene match: 6. CDR1 is SNHLY, CDR2 FYNNEI, per germline. The CDR3 DNA sequence: TGTGCCAGCAGGGGGACTAGTACTGGCACAGATACGCAGTATTTT. Amino acid sequence: CASRGTSTGTDTQYF. The entire variable domain, with the rest obtained from reference TRBV2 and TRBJ2-3, is as follows: EPEVTQTPSHQVTQMGQEVILRCVPISNHLYFYWYRQILGQKVEFLVSFYNNEISEKSEIFDDQFSVERPDGSNFTLKIRSTKLEDSAMYFCASRGTSTGTDTQYFGPGTRLTVL.

Here the CDR3 DNA reads TGCACCAGCAGCCGAACTCAGGGGGGATATGGCTACACCTTC. The encoded protein is CTSSRTQGGYGYTF. This chain uses TRBV1 with TRBJ1-2; no DNA check was done on the table's D call, TRBD1. TRBV1 is noted as a pseudogene. This CDR3 spans 14 amino acids.

The table lists this clone with a count of one. The CDR3 region has the DNA TGTGCCAGCAGCTTAGGCCGAAGGGGAAACTATGGCTACACCTTC. Its protein is CASSLGRRGNYGYTF. The chain has TRBV13 and TRBJ1-2, with D tentatively TRBD1 (5 bases). The germline V and J ends were trimmed by 0 bases and 2 bases, with 10 bases remaining between them. In germline, CDR1 is PRHDT, CDR2 FYEKMQ (reference sequence). The CDR3 runs 15 residues. The variable domain in full, with the rest retrieved from reference TRBV13 and TRBJ1-2, is AAGVIQSPRHLIKEKRETATLKCYPIPRHDTVYWYQQGPGQDPQFLISFYEKMQSDKGSIPDRFSAQQFSDYHSELNMSSLELGDSALYFCASSLGRRGNYGYTFGSGTRLTVV.

This chain links TRBV16 with TRBJ2-5; no clear D. The CDR3 is 13 amino acids. Trimming left V 2 bases short and J 6 bases short, with 10 bases between. CDR1 KGHSY and CDR2 FQNENV come from the germline V gene. CDR3 DNA sequence: TGTGCCAGCAGCCAAAACACGATTAAGACCCAGTACTTC. Protein sequence: CASSQNTIKTQYF.

The genes are TRBV6-1 and TRBJ1-5, with TRBD1 matching over 11 bases. V shed 3 bases, J shed 5 bases, and the junction held 6 bases outside the gene matches. Germline V gives CDR1 MNHNS, CDR2 SASEGT. This CDR3 has 16 residues. The CDR3 protein is CASSDRDRGVDQPQHF. CDR3 in DNA: TGTGCCAGCAGTGACCGGGACAGGGGGGTAGATCAGCCCCAGCATTTT.

V usage is TRBV5-1 and J usage is TRBJ1-4; D is perhaps TRBD1 (5 bases). The ends were cut back, 4 bases at V and 5 bases at J, with 15 bases in the middle. CDR1 SGHRS and CDR2 YFSETQ come from the germline V gene. This CDR3 comprises 15 residues. The CDR3 spells CASSLNGGSNEKLFF. CDR3 nucleotide sequence: TGCGCCAGCAGCCTAAATGGGGGGAGCAATGAAAAACTGTTTTTT. Based on the CDR3 plus reference TRBV5-1 and TRBJ1-4, the full variable domain is KAGVTQTPRYLIKTRGQQVTLSCSPISGHRSVSWYQQTPGQGLQFLFEYFSETQRNKGNFPGRFSGRQFSNSRSEMNVSTLELGDSALYLCASSLNGGSNEKLFFGSGTQLSVL.

As regards this clone: This CDR3 is also generated by other DNA sequences in the sample. This chain joins TRBV29-1 and TRBJ2-7; 7 bases are shared with TRBD2. Losses at the gene ends were 0 bases for V and 2 bases for J; bases not matched to a gene: 1. Per the germline V gene, CDR1 is SQVTM and CDR2 is ANQGSEA. The CDR3 extends over 13 amino acids. Here the CDR3 reads CSVEEGGAYEQYF. CDR3 bases: TGCAGCGTTGAAGAGGGGGGGGCCTACGAGCAGTACTTC.

The genes are TRBV7-2 and TRBJ2-5; 7 bases align to TRBD2. V lost 1 base, J lost 5 bases, and 7 bases stayed unmatched. CDR1 is SGHTA, CDR2 FQGNSA, per germline. The CDR3 consists of 15 residues. CDR3 in amino acids: CASSLGGGSDETQYF. The CDR3 DNA is TGTGCCAGCAGCTTAGGGGGCGGGAGTGATGAGACCCAGTACTTC.

The chain is built from TRBV12-5 and TRBJ2-7, with D unresolved. This CDR3 has 15 amino acids. V lost 3 bases to trimming and J lost 4 bases, with 16 bases between them. Germline CDR1 and CDR2: LGHNT and FRNRAP. The CDR3 sequence is CASGFAQKAFYEQYF. In nucleotides, the CDR3 is TGTGCTAGTGGTTTCGCACAGAAGGCTTTTTACGAGCAGTACTTC.

There are a few counts of this clone. The CDR3 bases are TGTGCCAGCTCACCACTAGCCGTCTTTTCCTACGAGCAGTACTTC. Translated: CASSPLAVFSYEQYF. V usage is TRBV18 and J usage is TRBJ2-7; no clear D gene. The V gene's germline CDR1 is KGHSH and CDR2 LQKENI. The CDR3 has 15 residues. V lost 1 base and J 1 base, leaving 11 bases between the germline ends.

This clone was seen only once. V gene TRBV6-2 or TRBV6-3 combines with J gene TRBJ1-5; D may be TRBD1 (6 bases). V was cut by 4 bases and J by 4 bases, with 14 bases left in between. Germline V gives CDR1 MNHEY, CDR2 SVGEGT. The CDR3 length is 15 residues. CDR3 loop: CASSSQGRINQPQHF. CDR3 nucleotides: TGTGCCAGCAGTTCACAGGGAAGGATTAATCAGCCCCAGCATTTT.

The gene calls are TRBV9 and TRBJ2-1, with D maybe TRBD2 (5 bases). Germline values: CDR1 SGDLS, CDR2 YYNGEE. The V and J ends lost 4 bases and 2 bases respectively, with 16 bases between them. CDR3 length equals 16 residues. The CDR3 coding sequence is TGTGCCAGCAGCCCCGCCGCAGGAGGAGCCTACAATGAGCAGTTCTTC. Its translation is CASSPAAGGAYNEQFF.

This rearrangement joins TRBV5-1 to TRBJ2-3, with D possibly matching TRBD2 (6 bases). CDR1 and CDR2 (germline): SGHRS, YFSETQ. The CDR3 is made up of 15 amino acids. The V end lost 5 bases, the J end lost 0 bases, and 13 bases lay between the germline ends. This CDR3 reads CASSGAGISTDTQYF. CDR3 coding DNA: TGCGCCAGCAGTGGGGCGGGGATCAGCACAGATACGCAGTATTTT.

With regard to this clone: Other DNA sequences in the same sample also yield this CDR3. The rearrangement links TRBV5-4 to TRBJ2-3; TRBD2 might be the D (6 bases). CDR1 and CDR2 from the germline V gene are SGHNT and YYREEE (reference sequence). The CDR3 extends over 14 amino acids. Trimming removed 0 bases at V and 5 bases at J, with 10 bases between. The CDR3 loop is CASSLAGAGDTQYF. CDR3 in DNA: TGTGCCAGCAGCTTGGCGGGAGCGGGAGATACGCAGTATTTT. The whole variable domain, remainder taken from reference TRBV5-4 and TRBJ2-3, is ETGVTQSPTHLIKTRGQQVTLRCSSQSGHNTVSWYQQALGQGPQFIFQYYREEENGRGNFPPRFSGLQFPNYSSELNVNALELDDSALYLCASSLAGAGDTQYFGPGTRLTVL.

The chain joins TRBV12-5 to TRBJ1-3; 9 nucleotides agree with TRBD1. The CDR3 has 17 residues. J was trimmed by 1 base and V by 3 bases; bases with no gene match: 7. In germline, CDR1 is LGHNT, CDR2 FRNRAP. In DNA, the CDR3 is TGTGCTAGTGGTTTCGGCCTCGGGACAGGGTCTGGAAACACCATATATTTT. Encoded protein: CASGFGLGTGSGNTIYF.

The rearrangement links TRBV7-8 to TRBJ2-7, with D possibly being TRBD1 (5 bases). Germline V CDR1 and CDR2: SGHVS, FQNEAQ. The CDR3 covers 13 residues. V was pared by 5 bases and J by 4 bases, with 12 bases between. The CDR3 coding sequence is TGTGCCAGCAGCGAGGACACCCTATACGAGCAGTACTTC. It specifies CASSEDTLYEQYF.

The DNA of the CDR3 is TGCAGCGTTGTCAGGGACACCTATGGCTACACCTTC. Protein product: CSVVRDTYGYTF. This sequence joins TRBV29-1 and TRBJ1-2, with D tentatively TRBD1 (6 bases). The V gene's germline CDR1 is SQVTM and CDR2 ANQGSEA. The CDR3 spans 12 residues. The V end was cut by 4 bases, the J end by 4 bases, with 10 bases between.

CDR3 region: CASSLYPVGQGASYTEAFF. CDR3 nucleotides: TGTGCCAGCAGCTTATACCCCGTTGGACAGGGGGCTTCGTACACTGAAGCTTTCTTT. V and J are TRBV7-2 and TRBJ1-1, with 11 nucleotides matching TRBD1. The CDR3 runs to 19 residues. Germline V gene sequence: CDR1 SGHTA, CDR2 FQGNSA. V gave up 2 bases and J gave up 3 bases; unmatched junction bases: 14.

This chain links TRBV10-2 with TRBJ1-5, with D perhaps matching TRBD1 (5 bases). CDR3 length equals 18 residues. Germline V gives CDR1 WSHSY, CDR2 SAAADI. V was cut by 6 bases and J by 0 bases, with 21 bases left in between. The CDR3 region is CASRDSPGGDYSNQPQHF. CDR3 DNA: TGCGCCAGCAGAGATTCGCCGGGGGGGGATTATAGCAATCAGCCCCAGCATTTT.

This chain joins TRBV6-1 and TRBJ2-7; the D gene is possibly TRBD2 (6 bases). CDR1 and CDR2 from the germline V gene are MNHNS and SASEGT. Trimming removed 2 bases from V and 6 bases from J, with 17 bases in between. The CDR3 is 15 residues long. The CDR3 coding sequence is TGTGCCAGCAGTGAACCGGCCGGGACCGGGGGCGAGCAGTACTTC. Its protein product is CASSEPAGTGGEQYF.